These 31 T cell receptor beta chains share one sample of origin, sequenced in a study of blood T cell repertoires in COVID-19. Libraries were prepared by immunoSEQ multiplex PCR; TCRdb keeps only in-frame clonotypes and omits some of them. The sample yields hundreds of thousands of clones, around 89% seen once. The sample comprised PBMCs or T cells enriched from blood (not recorded which). The receptor set was obtained from a woman aged 40 to 55 with acute COVID-19.

The J gene is TRBJ1-1, the V gene TRBV5-4; D unresolved. CDR3 length: 12 amino acids. V was clipped by 0 bases and J by 6 bases, with 6 bases between them. Germline V lookup: CDR1 SGHNT, CDR2 YYREEE (reference sequence). The DNA of the CDR3 is TGTGCCAGCAGCTTGGGAGTTGCTGAAGCTTTCTTT. This translates into CASSLGVAEAFF.

This clone was counted once. J is TRBJ1-2 and V is TRBV28; D is possibly TRBD1 (6 bases). Trimming removed 2 bases at V and 1 base at J, with 17 bases between. In germline, CDR1 is MDHEN, CDR2 SYDVKM. This CDR3 has 17 amino acids. For the CDR3, the DNA is TGTGCCAGCAGTTTAAGGACAGCCCACGTCCTTAACTATGGCTACACCTTC. This translates into CASSLRTAHVLNYGYTF.

V usage is TRBV10-3 and J usage is TRBJ1-2; TRBD1 agrees at 8 bases. Germline assignment: CDR1 ENHRY and CDR2 SYGVKD. Trimming at V came to 6 bases and at J to 7 bases, leaving 16 bases not matched to a gene. The CDR3 contains 16 residues. The CDR3 nucleotides read TGTGCCATCAGCCCGGACAGGGATGCTGTCCGTAGTGGCTACACCTTC. Translation: CAISPDRDAVRSGYTF.

This chain uses TRBV28 with TRBJ1-1, with D perhaps matching TRBD1 (5 bases). The V end was cut by 6 bases, the J end by 4 bases, with 15 bases between. From germline, CDR1 is MDHEN and CDR2 SYDVKM. This CDR3 is built from 14 residues. The chain's CDR3 is CASSDSVYGTEAFF. CDR3 DNA: TGTGCCAGCAGCGACAGCGTTTATGGCACTGAAGCTTTCTTT.

This chain joins TRBV6-5 and TRBJ1-1; D is possibly TRBD1 (6 bases). Germline-derived CDR1 and CDR2 are MNHEY and SVGAGI. The length of the CDR3 is 13 residues. Trimming pared 6 bases from V and 4 bases from J, leaving 12 bases between. CDR3 residues: CASSQGIATEAFF. In nucleotides, the CDR3 is TGTGCCAGCAGCCAGGGGATTGCCACTGAAGCTTTCTTT.

This sequence joins TRBV6-1 and TRBJ1-2, with 8 bases aligning to TRBD1. CDR1 and CDR2 (germline): MNHNS, SASEGT. V was pared by 4 bases and J by 3 bases, with 10 bases of the junction left unmatched. This CDR3 region has 16 residues. CDR3 in DNA: TGTGCCAGCAGTGCACATCCGACAGGGGTTGACTATGGCTACACCTTC. It codes for CASSAHPTGVDYGYTF.

The chain combines TRBV4-1 with TRBJ2-2; tentative D call: TRBD1 (6 bases). Germline CDR1 reads MGHRA; CDR2 reads YSYEKL. The germline V and J ends were trimmed by 4 bases and 1 base, with 10 bases remaining between them. The CDR3 extends over 15 amino acids. DNA of the CDR3: TGCGCCAGCAGCCTCGGACAGCTGAACACCGGGGAGCTGTTTTTT. Protein sequence: CASSLGQLNTGELFF.

V usage is TRBV30 and J usage is TRBJ1-3; D remains ambiguous. The CDR3 spans 12 residues. The germline gives CDR1 GTSNPN, CDR2 SVGIG (reference sequence). Written as DNA, the CDR3 is TGTGCTACATCCGTCGGGGGAAACACCATATATTTT. As protein: CATSVGGNTIYF.

The rearrangement joins TRBV9 to TRBJ2-1; TRBD2 matches at 8 bases. V dropped 4 bases and J dropped 3; count of bases not matched to a gene: 3. The CDR3 runs to 14 residues. CDR1 and CDR2 (germline): SGDLS, YYNGEE. CDR3 DNA sequence: TGTGCCAGCAGCCGTAGCGGGATCTACAATGAGCAGTTCTTC. It encodes CASSRSGIYNEQFF.

J is TRBJ2-7 and V is TRBV21-1; the table's D call, TRBD1, was not checked against the DNA. TRBV21-1 is assigned pseudogene status. This CDR3 comprises 15 residues. The DNA for the CDR3 is TGTGCCAGCAGCAAAGAGAGAGGACAGGGTTCCGAGCAGTACGTC. This translates into CASSKERGQGSEQYV.

V gene TRBV15 combines with J gene TRBJ1-1; D possibly corresponds to TRBD1 (5 bases). The CDR3 is made up of 13 amino acids. CDR1 is LNHNV and CDR2 is YYDKDF in the germline V gene (reference sequence). V was cut by 0 bases and J by 8 bases, with 10 bases left in between. For the CDR3, the DNA is TGTGCCACCAGCAGAGATATACAGGCCGAAGCTTTCTTT. This codes for CATSRDIQAEAFF.

This clone was observed once. V gene TRBV4-2 combines with J gene TRBJ2-7; 8 positions agree with TRBD2. Germline V gives CDR1 LGHNA, CDR2 YNFKEQ. V lost 1 base, J lost 3 bases, and 2 bases stayed unmatched. This CDR3 spans 14 amino acids. Written as DNA, the CDR3 is TGTGCCAGCAGCCAAGTACTAGCGGTCTACGAGCAGTACTTC. Encoded protein: CASSQVLAVYEQYF.

This chain joins TRBV5-1 and TRBJ2-1; 7 bases agree with TRBD1. Germline-derived CDR1 and CDR2 are SGHRS and YFSETQ. V was clipped by 2 bases and J by 5 bases; unmatched bases: 10. The CDR3 is 16 residues long. The DNA of the CDR3 is TGCGCCAGCAGCTTATTAGTAACAGGGGTGAACAATGAGCAGTTCTTC. Its translation: CASSLLVTGVNNEQFF.

This clone was observed a single time. The chain's CDR3 is CASSPIGTANYEQYF. CDR3 DNA: TGTGCCAGCTCACCAATCGGGACAGCAAATTACGAGCAGTACTTC. The chain carries TRBV18 and TRBJ2-7, with TRBD1 identical over 7 bases. V trimming: 2 bases; J trimming: 4 bases; junction bases outside the gene matches: 8. CDR1 and CDR2 (germline): KGHSH, LQKENI. The CDR3 consists of 15 residues.

The gene calls are TRBV15 and TRBJ2-1; the D is unclear. Trimming removed 0 bases from V and 5 bases from J, with 2 bases in between. This CDR3 comprises 12 residues. Germline V gives CDR1 LNHNV, CDR2 YYDKDF (reference sequence). The CDR3 DNA sequence: TGTGCCACCAGCAGAGACGACAATGAGCAGTTCTTC. Translating it yields CATSRDDNEQFF.

The J gene is TRBJ1-1, the V gene TRBV18; no clear D gene. From germline, CDR1 is KGHSH and CDR2 LQKENI. This CDR3 contains 15 residues. Trimming shortened V by 2 bases and J by 0 bases, and 10 bases separated the two germline ends. The CDR3 sequence is CASSPRTTVNTEAFF. DNA for the CDR3: TGTGCCAGCTCACCAAGAACCACAGTGAACACTGAAGCTTTCTTT.

This clone has a single count. This CDR3 reads CASSEYGTGGAYGYTF. CDR3 nucleotide sequence: TGTGCCAGCAGTGAATACGGGACAGGGGGCGCCTATGGCTACACCTTC. The chain recombines TRBV6-1 with TRBJ1-2, with TRBD1 identical over 12 bases. Germline CDR1 MNHNS, CDR2 SASEGT. Germline trimming cut 2 bases from V and 4 bases from J; bases unmatched to any gene: 5. The CDR3 is 16 amino acids.

The V call is TRBV7-2, the J call TRBJ2-1; D ambiguous. Germline V gene sequence: CDR1 SGHTA, CDR2 FQGNSA. Trimming left V 5 bases short and J 5 bases short, with 16 bases between. The CDR3 has 15 amino acids. Here the CDR3 reads CASSRRRQANNEQFF. In nucleotides, the CDR3 is TGTGCCAGCAGCAGACGAAGGCAGGCGAACAATGAGCAGTTCTTC.

The chain recombines TRBV27 with TRBJ2-7; D is perhaps TRBD2 (5 bases). V was trimmed by 5 bases and J by 6 bases, leaving 20 bases between them. CDR3 length: 15 amino acids. CDR1 and CDR2 (germline): MNHEY, SMNVEV (reference sequence). In nucleotides, the CDR3 is TGTGCCAGCAGTCTTCCGGGATCCCGGATGGGCGAGCAGTACTTC. Translation gives CASSLPGSRMGEQYF.

This chain uses TRBV6-5 with TRBJ1-5; TRBD1 might be the D (5 bases). Germline lookup yields CDR1 MNHEY and CDR2 SVGAGI. The CDR3 has 15 residues. The ends were cut back, 5 bases at V and 2 bases at J, with 13 bases in the middle. CDR3 DNA sequence: TGTGCCAGCAGTCCTGGCGGGGCAGGCAATCAGCCCCAGCATTTT. Protein: CASSPGGAGNQPQHF.

J is TRBJ1-1 and V is TRBV3-1 (or the pseudogene TRBV3-2); no clear D gene. This CDR3 spans 13 amino acids. Trimming cost V 2 bases and J 4 bases, with 8 bases left between them. Germline V gene lookup returns CDR1 LGHDT and CDR2 YNNKEL (reference sequence). The CDR3 DNA sequence: TGTGCCAGCAGCCAAATGTCGGGCACTGAAGCTTTCTTT. It yields the protein CASSQMSGTEAFF.

The gene calls are TRBV28 and TRBJ2-1; no reliable D call. The CDR3 consists of 16 residues. Looked up from germline, CDR1 is MDHEN and CDR2 is SYDVKM. V gave up 7 bases and J gave up 0 bases, with 16 bases separating them. Here the CDR3 reads CASITATTSSYNEQFF. CDR3 DNA: TGTGCCAGCATAACGGCGACAACAAGCTCCTACAATGAGCAGTTCTTC.

The chain links TRBV12-5 to TRBJ1-2, with no clear D. The germline gives CDR1 LGHNT, CDR2 FRNRAP. The CDR3 has 11 amino acids. CDR3 sequence (DNA): TGTGCCATTGATATCCCCCAACGCGGCACCTTC. Translating gives CAIDIPQRGTF.

The chain has TRBV29-1 and TRBJ2-1, with 9 bases matching TRBD2. CDR3 length equals 14 residues. Trimming removed 6 bases from V and 3 bases from J; junction bases left unmatched: 6. The V gene's germline CDR1 is SQVTM and CDR2 ANQGSEA. CDR3 loop: CSVIAGVGYNEQFF. The DNA for the CDR3 is TGCAGCGTGATAGCGGGAGTTGGCTACAATGAGCAGTTCTTC.

A single count supports this clone. V is TRBV27 and J is TRBJ2-3; 8 nucleotides match TRBD2. Germline values: CDR1 MNHEY, CDR2 SMNVEV (reference sequence). The CDR3 contains 17 residues. V was clipped by 6 bases and J by 2 bases; unmatched bases: 13. Here the CDR3 reads CASRTFLAGGTTDTQYF. The CDR3 DNA follows: TGTGCCAGCAGGACTTTTTTGGCGGGAGGTACCACAGATACGCAGTATTTT.

The chain links TRBV7-2 to TRBJ1-3, with 7 bases lining up with TRBD1. The CDR3 is 15 amino acids. CDR1 is SGHTA, CDR2 FQGNSA, per germline. V lost 2 bases and J lost 4; bases outside the gene matches: 5. As DNA, the CDR3 is TGTGCCAGCAGCTTACGGGGGGGACAGGGAAACACCATATATTTT. Translated: CASSLRGGQGNTIYF. The variable domain in full, completed from reference TRBV7-2 and TRBJ1-3, reads GAGVSQSPSNKVTEKGKDVELRCDPISGHTALYWYRQSLGQGLEFLIYFQGNSAPDKSGLPSDRFSAERTGGSVSTLTIQRTQQEDSAVYLCASSLRGGQGNTIYFGEGSWLTVV.

This clone was found once. The gene calls are TRBV7-8 and TRBJ2-1; 9 bases are shared with TRBD1. CDR1 is SGHVS and CDR2 is FQNEAQ in the germline V gene. The CDR3 is made up of 15 amino acids. Trimming cost V 3 bases and J 5 bases; bases outside gene matches: 5. For the CDR3, the DNA is TGTGCCAGCAGCTTTTGGGGGGACAGGGACAATGAGCAGTTCTTC. Amino acid sequence: CASSFWGDRDNEQFF.

The gene calls are TRBV5-1 and TRBJ1-1, with D perhaps TRBD1 (5 bases). The germline V gene encodes CDR1 SGHRS and CDR2 YFSETQ. The CDR3 extends over 16 amino acids. V dropped 1 base and J dropped 2 bases, with 15 bases sitting between them. DNA of the CDR3: TGCGCCAGCAGCTTGTTAGGGGCGCAAAGCAACACTGAAGCTTTCTTT. Protein product: CASSLLGAQSNTEAFF.

The chain couples TRBV13 to TRBJ2-1; 7 positions match TRBD2. Germline CDR1 and CDR2: PRHDT and FYEKMQ (reference sequence). Trimming at V came to 1 base and at J to 6 bases, leaving 3 bases not matched to a gene. The CDR3 totals 14 residues. The CDR3 nucleotides are TGTGCCAGCAGCTTAGCGGGAGGATTCAATGAGCAGTTCTTC. This sequence encodes CASSLAGGFNEQFF.

J is TRBJ2-7 and V is TRBV18, with 8 bases lining up with TRBD2. In germline, CDR1 is KGHSH, CDR2 LQKENI. The CDR3 totals 19 residues. The junction had 18 bases not matched to a gene; V was cut back by 3 bases and J by 2 bases. CDR3: CASSPGPSGYSADAYEQYV. The CDR3 nucleotides are TGTGCCAGCTCACCGGGCCCTAGCGGGTATTCGGCTGACGCCTACGAGCAGTACGTC.

This clone was seen once. V gene TRBV10-3 combines with J gene TRBJ1-2, with D possibly TRBD1 on 5 matching bases. The CDR3 contains 17 residues. Germline CDR1 and CDR2: ENHRY and SYGVKD. Trimming took 0 bases from V and 2 from J, leaving 16 bases between them. CDR3 nucleotide sequence: TGTGCCATCAGTGAGTCCTTGCCAGGGCTTGGGAACTATGGCTACACCTTC. Translation gives CAISESLPGLGNYGYTF.